Shown below are 14 T cell receptor beta chains from a single sample sequenced in a study of blood T cell repertoires in COVID-19. The protocol was immunoSEQ multiplex PCR, while the TCRdb copy is restricted to in-frame clones and leaves out a portion. The sample shows 65,000 to 90,000 clones, about 91% of them seen only once. What was sequenced was peripheral blood. These receptors originate from a woman of 80 years or more with acute or convalescent COVID-19.

The V and J genes are TRBV5-1 and TRBJ2-3; TRBD1 matches 8 bases. Germline V gene lookup returns CDR1 SGHRS and CDR2 YFSETQ. This CDR3 is built from 15 residues. Unmatched junction bases numbered 3, after V lost 0 bases and J lost 3 bases. The CDR3 sequence: CASSLEDRVTDTQYF. The DNA for the CDR3 is TGCGCCAGCAGCTTGGAGGACAGGGTGACAGATACGCAGTATTTT.

This clone was seen just once. The genes are TRBV5-4 and TRBJ2-7, with a weak D call TRBD2 (5 bases). V lost 4 bases, J lost 5 bases, and 10 bases lay in between. CDR1 SGHNT and CDR2 YYREEE come from the germline V gene (reference sequence). This CDR3 spans 12 amino acids. The CDR3 sequence is CASSPRADEQYF. CDR3 DNA: TGTGCCAGCAGCCCGAGGGCTGACGAGCAGTACTTC.

The chain uses TRBV4-1 and TRBJ1-4, with no clear D. The germline CDR1 and CDR2 sequences are MGHRA and YSYEKL. Trimming removed 4 bases at V and 0 bases at J, with 6 bases between. This CDR3 spans 14 amino acids. The CDR3 spells CASSPAATNEKLFF. The CDR3 DNA follows: TGCGCCAGCAGCCCCGCAGCAACTAATGAAAAACTGTTTTTT.

The chain's CDR3 is CASSFYRLNQPQHF. The CDR3 DNA reads as TGTGCCAGCAGCTTTTACAGGCTTAATCAGCCCCAGCATTTT. The rearrangement joins TRBV5-6 to TRBJ1-5; maybe TRBD1 (5 bases). There are 14 residues in the CDR3. Germline-derived CDR1 and CDR2 are SGHDT and YYEEEE. Between the trimmed V and J ends, which lost 2 bases and 4 bases, there was a span of 10 bases.

The gene calls are TRBV6-6 and TRBJ1-2; D not resolved. In germline, CDR1 is MNHNY, CDR2 SVGAGI (reference sequence). This CDR3 contains 16 residues. V lost 7 bases to trimming and J lost 2 bases, with 20 bases between them. CDR3 bases: TGTGCCAGCACCTCTTTTAGTGGGCAGAAGAACTATGGCTACACCTTC. Amino acid sequence: CASTSFSGQKNYGYTF.

This sequence joins TRBV27 and TRBJ1-6, with 10 bases identical to TRBD1. Trimming cost V 7 bases and J 7 bases; bases outside gene matches: 7. The length of the CDR3 is 15 residues. The V gene's germline CDR1 is MNHEY and CDR2 SMNVEV (reference sequence). The CDR3 sequence is CASTRTGGGNSPLHF. The DNA of the CDR3 is TGTGCCAGCACCCGGACAGGGGGAGGCAATTCACCCCTCCACTTT.

The chain has TRBV3-1 (or the pseudogene TRBV3-2) and TRBJ2-7; 9 nucleotides line up with TRBD2. Trimming took 5 bases from V and 2 from J; bases not matched to a gene: 4. The CDR3 covers 14 residues. Germline V gives CDR1 LGHDT, CDR2 YNNKEL (reference sequence). In nucleotides, the CDR3 is TGTGCCAGCAGCTGGCGGGGGGGCCCCTACGAGCAGTACTTC. Encoded protein: CASSWRGGPYEQYF.

The chain is built from TRBV11-2 and TRBJ2-7; 10 bases are shared with TRBD1. The CDR3 runs 14 residues. V was clipped by 5 bases and J by 5 bases; unmatched bases: 6. Germline V gives CDR1 SGHAT, CDR2 FQNNGV. The CDR3 sequence is CASSRGTGVDEQYF. CDR3 nucleotides: TGTGCCAGCAGCCGAGGGACAGGGGTTGACGAGCAGTACTTC.

The V and J genes are TRBV5-1 and TRBJ2-3, with 8 bases matching TRBD2. The germline V gene has CDR1 SGHRS and CDR2 YFSETQ. The CDR3 is made up of 15 amino acids. The V segment lost 0 bases and the J segment 4 bases; nucleotides outside the gene matches: 4. The CDR3 protein is CASSLAGGRSDTQYF. CDR3 bases: TGCGCCAGCAGCTTGGCCGGCGGGAGGTCAGATACGCAGTATTTT.

This sequence joins TRBV19 and TRBJ2-5; 8 bases line up with TRBD1. Germline assignment: CDR1 LNHDA and CDR2 SQIVND (reference sequence). This CDR3 region has 13 residues. V shed 5 bases, J shed 7 bases, and the junction held 6 bases outside the gene matches. In nucleotides, the CDR3 is TGTGCCAGTAGTTCCGAACAGGGGGGGACCCAGTACTTC. It translates to CASSSEQGGTQYF.

The CDR3 loop is CASSLVRDYGYTF. CDR3 nucleotides: TGTGCCAGCAGCTTGGTCAGGGACTATGGCTACACCTTC. This chain links TRBV6-2 or TRBV6-3 with TRBJ1-2, with D maybe TRBD1 (5 bases). CDR3 size: 13 residues. The germline CDR1 and CDR2 sequences are MNHEY and SVGEGT. V gave up 6 bases and J gave up 3 bases, with 11 bases separating them.

The gene calls are TRBV14 and TRBJ1-4, with no clear D. Trimming cost V 4 bases and J 8 bases, with 17 bases left between them. The CDR3 consists of 15 residues. Looked up from germline, CDR1 is SGHDN and CDR2 is FVKESK. This CDR3 is CASSRAPERGEKLFF. CDR3 nucleotides: TGTGCCAGCAGCCGAGCCCCCGAAAGAGGGGAAAAACTGTTTTTT.

The genes are TRBV7-2 and TRBJ2-5; 10 bases fit TRBD1. Germline-derived CDR1 and CDR2 are SGHTA and FQGNSA. After removal of 5 bases from V and 5 bases from J, the junction contained 11 bases not matched to a gene. This CDR3 spans 16 amino acids. CDR3: CASSPRRTGGMETQYF. The CDR3 DNA reads TGTGCCAGCAGCCCCCGCCGGACAGGGGGAATGGAGACCCAGTACTTC.

This chain links TRBV4-1 with TRBJ1-3; D call uncertain. CDR1 is MGHRA and CDR2 is YSYEKL in the germline V gene. The CDR3 totals 15 residues. V lost 0 bases and J lost 2, with 8 bases in between. CDR3 nucleotides: TGCGCCAGCAGCCAAGATCCGGGGACTGGAAACACCATATATTTT. Protein product: CASSQDPGTGNTIYF.